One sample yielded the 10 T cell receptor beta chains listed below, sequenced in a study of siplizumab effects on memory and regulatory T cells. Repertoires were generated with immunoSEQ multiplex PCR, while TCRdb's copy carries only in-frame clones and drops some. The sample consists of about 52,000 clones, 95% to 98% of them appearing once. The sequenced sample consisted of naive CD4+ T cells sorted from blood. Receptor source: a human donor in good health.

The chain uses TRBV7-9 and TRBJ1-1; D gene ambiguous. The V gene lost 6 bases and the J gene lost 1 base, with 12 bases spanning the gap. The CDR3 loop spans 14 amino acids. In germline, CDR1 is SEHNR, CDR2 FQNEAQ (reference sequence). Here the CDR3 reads CASSTPTGNTEAFF. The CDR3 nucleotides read TGTGCCAGCAGTACCCCGACTGGGAACACTGAAGCTTTCTTT.

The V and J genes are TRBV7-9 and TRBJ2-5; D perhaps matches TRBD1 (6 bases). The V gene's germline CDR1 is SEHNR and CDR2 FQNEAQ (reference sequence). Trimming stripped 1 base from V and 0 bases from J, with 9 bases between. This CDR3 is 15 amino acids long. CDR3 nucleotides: TGTGCCAGCAGCTTAGGACAGGCCTACCAAGAGACCCAGTACTTC. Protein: CASSLGQAYQETQYF.

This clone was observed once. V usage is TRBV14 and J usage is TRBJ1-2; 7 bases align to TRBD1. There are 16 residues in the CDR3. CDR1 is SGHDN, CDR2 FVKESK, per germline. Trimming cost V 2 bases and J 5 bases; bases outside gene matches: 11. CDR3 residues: CASSQTDRLTGYGYTF. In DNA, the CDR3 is TGTGCCAGCAGCCAAACGGACCGATTGACAGGGTATGGCTACACCTTC.

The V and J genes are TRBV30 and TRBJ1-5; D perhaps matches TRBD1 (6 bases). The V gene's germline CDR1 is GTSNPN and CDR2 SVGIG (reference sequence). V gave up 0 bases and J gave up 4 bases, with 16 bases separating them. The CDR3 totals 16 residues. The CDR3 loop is CAWSVSRGWVNQPQHF. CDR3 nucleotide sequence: TGTGCCTGGAGTGTAAGCAGGGGCTGGGTGAATCAGCCCCAGCATTTT.

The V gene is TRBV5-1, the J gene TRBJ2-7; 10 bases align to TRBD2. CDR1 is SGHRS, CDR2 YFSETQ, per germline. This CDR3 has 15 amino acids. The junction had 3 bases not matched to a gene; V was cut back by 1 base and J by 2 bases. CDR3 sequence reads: CASSLLAGVTYEQYF. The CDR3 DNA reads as TGCGCCAGCAGCTTGCTAGCGGGGGTGACCTACGAGCAGTACTTC.

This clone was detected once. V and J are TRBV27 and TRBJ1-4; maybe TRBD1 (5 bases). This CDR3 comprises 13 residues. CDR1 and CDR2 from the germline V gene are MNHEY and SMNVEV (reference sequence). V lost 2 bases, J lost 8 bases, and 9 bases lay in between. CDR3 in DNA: TGTGCCAGCAGTTTAGTGTGGGGGGAAAAACTGTTTTTT. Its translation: CASSLVWGEKLFF.

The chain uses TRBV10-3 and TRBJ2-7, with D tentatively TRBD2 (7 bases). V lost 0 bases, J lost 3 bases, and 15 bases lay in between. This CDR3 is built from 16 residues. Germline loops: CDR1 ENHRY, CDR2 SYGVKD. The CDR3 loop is CAISESGTGGYYEQYF. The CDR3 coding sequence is TGTGCCATCAGTGAGTCGGGAACGGGGGGCTACTACGAGCAGTACTTC.

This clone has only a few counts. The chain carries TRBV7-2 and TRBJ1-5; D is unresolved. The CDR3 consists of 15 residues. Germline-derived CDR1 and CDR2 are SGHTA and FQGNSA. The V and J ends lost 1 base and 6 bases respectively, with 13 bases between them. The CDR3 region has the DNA TGTGCCAGCAGCTTAGGATGGGGATGGGGTCAGCCCCAGCATTTT. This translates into CASSLGWGWGQPQHF.

CDR3 coding DNA: TGTGCCTGGAGTCCGGGACAGGAGAAGGGCACCTTC. The encoded protein is CAWSPGQEKGTF. The V and J genes are TRBV30 and TRBJ1-2, with TRBD1 matching 8 bases. Germline CDR1 GTSNPN, CDR2 SVGIG (reference sequence). The V segment lost 2 bases and the J segment 13 bases; nucleotides outside the gene matches: 9. This CDR3 has 12 amino acids.

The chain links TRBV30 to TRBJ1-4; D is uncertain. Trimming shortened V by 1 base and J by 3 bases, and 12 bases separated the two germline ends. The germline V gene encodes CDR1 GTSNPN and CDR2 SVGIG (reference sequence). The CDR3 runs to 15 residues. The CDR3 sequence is CAWSGARISNEKLFF. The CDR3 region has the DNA TGTGCCTGGAGTGGGGCAAGGATTTCTAATGAAAAACTGTTTTTT.